The 14 T cell receptor beta chains below all came from one sample that was sequenced in a study of blood T cell repertoires in COVID-19. Here immunoSEQ multiplex PCR was the method, and the copy in TCRdb shows in-frame clones only, minus some. The repertoire consists of 270,000 or so clones, with around 82% occurring once and the leading ten covering less than 4%. Sample: peripheral blood. The origin of the receptors is a woman under 30 with acute or convalescent COVID-19.

This clone was observed a single time. The genes are TRBV11-2 and TRBJ1-1; D is possibly TRBD1 (5 bases). V was pared by 5 bases and J by 8 bases, with 15 bases between. This CDR3 has 13 residues. The V gene's germline CDR1 is SGHAT and CDR2 FQNNGV. In nucleotides, the CDR3 is TGTGCCAGCAGCCCCAGCCAGGACAAGGAAGCTTTCTTT. Protein product: CASSPSQDKEAFF. The full variable domain, completed using reference TRBV11-2 and TRBJ1-1, is EAGVAQSPRYKIIEKRQSVAFWCNPISGHATLYWYQQILGQGPKLLIQFQNNGVVDDSQLPKDRFSAERLKGVDSTLKIQPAKLEDSAVYLCASSPSQDKEAFFGQGTRLTVV.

V and J are TRBV25-1 and TRBJ1-1; no reliable D call. Germline V CDR1 and CDR2: MGHDK, SYGVNS. The V end lost 3 bases, the J end lost 3 bases, and 14 bases lay between the germline ends. There are 15 residues in the CDR3. The CDR3 DNA reads as TGTGCCAGCAGTGAGGCTCCGGGTTCTCACACTGAAGCTTTCTTT. Translating gives CASSEAPGSHTEAFF.

This clone was found once. The chain has TRBV7-3 and TRBJ2-1; TRBD2 matches at 11 bases. The trim removed 2 bases at V and 6 bases at J, leaving 3 bases unmatched. The CDR3 consists of 15 residues. Germline loops: CDR1 SGHTA, CDR2 FQGTGA. This CDR3 reads CASSLLAGGFNEQFF. The CDR3, as DNA: TGTGCCAGCAGCTTATTAGCGGGAGGGTTCAATGAGCAGTTCTTC.

This clone occurred many times. The rearrangement links TRBV5-1 to TRBJ2-2; D not certain. This CDR3 spans 12 amino acids. V lost 0 bases and J 7 bases, leaving 4 bases between the germline ends. CDR1 and CDR2 from the germline V gene are SGHRS and YFSETQ. The CDR3 nucleotides read TGCGCCAGCAGCTTGGCTAGCGGGGAGCTGTTTTTT. It is translated as CASSLASGELFF.

With regard to this clone: Other DNA sequences in this sample translate to the same CDR3. This chain connects TRBV6-5 to TRBJ2-5; the match to TRBD2 covers 15 bases. The CDR3 contains 15 residues. V lost 6 bases, J lost 4 bases, and 3 bases stayed unmatched. The germline V gene has CDR1 MNHEY and CDR2 SVGAGI. Written as DNA, the CDR3 is TGTGCCAGCAGCCCGGGACTAGCGGGAGGAGAGACCCAGTACTTC. Translating it yields CASSPGLAGGETQYF.

The chain links TRBV30 to TRBJ2-7, with D perhaps TRBD1 (7 bases). CDR1 and CDR2 (germline): GTSNPN, SVGIG (reference sequence). V was cut by 2 bases and J by 2 bases, with 19 bases left in between. This CDR3 spans 16 amino acids. The CDR3 sequence is CAWSPPLTGRTYEQYF. CDR3 coding DNA: TGTGCCTGGAGTCCCCCGCTGACAGGGAGGACCTACGAGCAGTACTTC.

The CDR3 region is CASSPFGTDSGNTIYF. In DNA, the CDR3 is TGTGCCAGCAGCCCATTCGGGACTGACTCTGGAAACACCATATATTTT. The chain uses TRBV13 and TRBJ1-3; tentatively, D is TRBD1 (5 bases). Germline values: CDR1 PRHDT, CDR2 FYEKMQ (reference sequence). This CDR3 spans 16 amino acids. Trimming stripped 5 bases from V and 0 bases from J, with 14 bases between.

The rearrangement joins TRBV19 to TRBJ2-7, with D possibly being TRBD2 (6 bases). Germline loops: CDR1 LNHDA, CDR2 SQIVND (reference sequence). CDR3 length equals 11 residues. In nucleotides, the CDR3 is TGTGCGGCGGGGAATCCCTACGAGCAGTACTTC. Translating gives CAAGNPYEQYF.

J is TRBJ2-7 and V is TRBV3-1 (or the pseudogene TRBV3-2); the match to TRBD2 covers 9 bases. The V segment lost 0 bases and the J segment 3 bases; nucleotides outside the gene matches: 15. The CDR3 has 19 amino acids. CDR1 and CDR2 (germline): LGHDT, YNNKEL (reference sequence). The CDR3 region has the DNA TGTGCCAGCAGCCAAGAAGGGGGCGGGAGGGCATCCCCCTTCTACGAGCAGTACTTC. This codes for CASSQEGGGRASPFYEQYF.

J is TRBJ1-4 and V is TRBV7-8, with 7 bases identical to TRBD1. Germline lookup yields CDR1 SGHVS and CDR2 FQNEAQ. The CDR3 loop spans 16 amino acids. Trimming removed 1 base from V and 7 bases from J; junction bases left unmatched: 9. CDR3 sequence (DNA): TGTGCCAGCAGCTTAGGAGCTACAGGGGCGTCTGAAAAACTGTTTTTT. Its translation is CASSLGATGASEKLFF.

V usage is TRBV5-5 and J usage is TRBJ1-5; D uncertain. The CDR3 length is 15 residues. Germline V gene sequence: CDR1 SGHKS, CDR2 YYEKEE (reference sequence). Trimming stripped 0 bases from V and 0 bases from J, with 7 bases between. In DNA form, the CDR3 reads TGTGCCAGCAGCTTGGGGCATTCTAGCAATCAGCCCCAGCATTTT. Its translation is CASSLGHSSNQPQHF. The variable domain in full, with the rest retrieved from reference TRBV5-5 and TRBJ1-5, is DAGVTQSPTHLIKTRGQQVTLRCSPISGHKSVSWYQQVLGQGPQFIFQYYEKEERGRGNFPDRFSARQFPNYSSELNVNALLLGDSALYLCASSLGHSSNQPQHFGDGTRLSIL.

The chain uses TRBV7-9 and TRBJ1-1, with unresolved D. Per the germline V gene, CDR1 is SEHNR and CDR2 is FQNEAQ (reference sequence). This CDR3 is built from 14 residues. Trimming took 2 bases from V and 1 from J, leaving 8 bases between them. In DNA form, the CDR3 reads TGTGCCAGCAGCTTACGGGGATCGAACACTGAAGCTTTCTTT. Its translation is CASSLRGSNTEAFF.

The genes are TRBV5-1 and TRBJ1-4; 7 bases are a match to TRBD1. This CDR3 comprises 16 residues. Germline assignment: CDR1 SGHRS and CDR2 YFSETQ. V gave up 4 bases and J gave up 8 bases; unmatched junction bases: 14. The CDR3 spells CASSLDRVGMGEKLFF. The DNA of the CDR3 is TGCGCCAGCAGCCTCGACAGGGTCGGGATGGGGGAAAAACTGTTTTTT. The full variable domain, its missing parts supplied by reference TRBV5-1 and TRBJ1-4, is KAGVTQTPRYLIKTRGQQVTLSCSPISGHRSVSWYQQTPGQGLQFLFEYFSETQRNKGNFPGRFSGRQFSNSRSEMNVSTLELGDSALYLCASSLDRVGMGEKLFFGSGTQLSVL.

The chain couples TRBV7-8 to TRBJ1-2, with D maybe TRBD1 (6 bases). V lost 4 bases and J lost 2, with 23 bases in between. The germline CDR1 and CDR2 sequences are SGHVS and FQNEAQ. The CDR3 length is 18 residues. As DNA, the CDR3 is TGTGCCAGCAGCTCCCTAAAACAACCCACACAGGGCAACTATGGCTACACCTTC. This encodes CASSSLKQPTQGNYGYTF.